This is a list of T cell receptor beta chains from one sample in a study of cytomegalovirus exposure and HLA in healthy donors. Measured with immunoSEQ multiplex PCR; TCRdb has only the in-frame clones, and not every one. Of hundreds of thousands of clones listed, approximately 86% are singletons. Specimen: PBMCs. The receptors were gathered from a woman aged 25 to 39 in good health and CMV-seropositive. Each CDR3 is given without its conserved first and last residue.

CDR3aa | j_gene | v_gene
ASSLSSGPTYEQY | TRBJ2-7 | TRBV27
AWSEEALNTEAF | TRBJ1-1 | TRBV30
ASSPRGQGNQPQH | TRBJ1-5 | TRBV9
ASSLIGVYYGYT | TRBJ1-2 | TRBV7-9
ASSQTQGVGQPQH | TRBJ1-5 | TRBV4-1
ASVSSTGVRAEAF | TRBJ1-1 | TRBV6-5
ASSLMIGGLGLNTEAF | TRBJ1-1 | TRBV5-1
ASSPSTSGSNEQF | TRBJ2-1 | TRBV7-6
ASSSGVAGQY | TRBJ2-7 | TRBV7-9
ASSPGTGGQPQH | TRBJ1-5 | TRBV18